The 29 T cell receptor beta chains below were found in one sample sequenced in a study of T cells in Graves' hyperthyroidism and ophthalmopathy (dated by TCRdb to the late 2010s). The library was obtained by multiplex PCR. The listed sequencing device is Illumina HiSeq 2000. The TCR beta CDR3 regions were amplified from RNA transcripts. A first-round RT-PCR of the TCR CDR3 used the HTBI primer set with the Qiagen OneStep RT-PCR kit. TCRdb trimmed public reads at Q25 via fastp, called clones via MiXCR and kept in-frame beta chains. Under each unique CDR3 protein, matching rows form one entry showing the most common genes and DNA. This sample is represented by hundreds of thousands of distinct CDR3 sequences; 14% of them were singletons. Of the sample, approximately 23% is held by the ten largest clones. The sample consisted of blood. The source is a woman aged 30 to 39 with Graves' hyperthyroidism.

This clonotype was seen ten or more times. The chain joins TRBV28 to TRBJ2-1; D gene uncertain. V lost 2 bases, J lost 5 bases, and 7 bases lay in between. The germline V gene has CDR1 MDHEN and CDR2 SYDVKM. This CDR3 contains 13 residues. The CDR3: CASSLPINNEQFF. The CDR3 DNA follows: TGTGCCAGCAGTTTACCGATTAACAATGAGCAGTTCTTC.

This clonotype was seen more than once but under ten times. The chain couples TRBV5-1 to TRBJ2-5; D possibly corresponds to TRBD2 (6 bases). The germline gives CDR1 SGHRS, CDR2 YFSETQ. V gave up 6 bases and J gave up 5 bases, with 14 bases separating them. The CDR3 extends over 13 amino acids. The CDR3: CASNGGSWETQYF. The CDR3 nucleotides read TGCGCCAGCAACGGAGGGAGCTGGGAGACCCAGTACTTC.

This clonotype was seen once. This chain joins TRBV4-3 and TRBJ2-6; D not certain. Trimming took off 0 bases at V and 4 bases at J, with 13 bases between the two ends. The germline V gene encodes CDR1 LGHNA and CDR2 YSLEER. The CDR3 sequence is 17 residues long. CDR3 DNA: TGCGCCAGCAGCCAAGAGAACGCTCAGTCCGGGGCCAACGTCCTGACTTTC. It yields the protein CASSQENAQSGANVLTF.

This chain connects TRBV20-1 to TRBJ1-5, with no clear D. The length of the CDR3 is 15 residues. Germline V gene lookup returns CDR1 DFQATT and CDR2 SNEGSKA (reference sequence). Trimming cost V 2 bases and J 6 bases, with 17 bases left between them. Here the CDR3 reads CSARMRHDSRQPQHF. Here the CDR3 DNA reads TGCAGTGCTAGAATGCGGCACGATTCACGTCAGCCCCAGCATTTT.

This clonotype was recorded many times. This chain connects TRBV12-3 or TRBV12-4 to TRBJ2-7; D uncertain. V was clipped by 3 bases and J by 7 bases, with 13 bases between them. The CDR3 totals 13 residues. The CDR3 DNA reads TGTGCCAGCAGTTTCGGCCACCCGGATGAGCAGTACTTC. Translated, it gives CASSFGHPDEQYF.

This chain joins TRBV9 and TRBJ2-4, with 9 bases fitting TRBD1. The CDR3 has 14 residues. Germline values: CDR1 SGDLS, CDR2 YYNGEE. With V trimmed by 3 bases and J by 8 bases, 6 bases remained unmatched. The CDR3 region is CASSEQGARDIQYF. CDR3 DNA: TGTGCCAGCAGCGAACAGGGGGCGCGGGACATTCAGTACTTC.

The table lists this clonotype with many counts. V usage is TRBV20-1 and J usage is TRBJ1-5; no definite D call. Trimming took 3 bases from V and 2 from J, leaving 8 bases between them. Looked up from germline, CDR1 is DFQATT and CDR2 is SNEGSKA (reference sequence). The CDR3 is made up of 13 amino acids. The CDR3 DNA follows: TGCAGTGCTAGGGAAACGGGCAATCAGCCCCAGCATTTT. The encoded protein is CSARETGNQPQHF.

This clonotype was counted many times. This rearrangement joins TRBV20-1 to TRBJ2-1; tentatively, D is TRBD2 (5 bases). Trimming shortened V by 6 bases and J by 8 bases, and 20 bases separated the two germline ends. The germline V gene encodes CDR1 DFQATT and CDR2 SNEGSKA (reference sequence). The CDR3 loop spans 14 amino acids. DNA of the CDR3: TGCAGTGCGTACACGGGGAGCGGTTTATATGAGCAGTTCTTC. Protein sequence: CSAYTGSGLYEQFF.

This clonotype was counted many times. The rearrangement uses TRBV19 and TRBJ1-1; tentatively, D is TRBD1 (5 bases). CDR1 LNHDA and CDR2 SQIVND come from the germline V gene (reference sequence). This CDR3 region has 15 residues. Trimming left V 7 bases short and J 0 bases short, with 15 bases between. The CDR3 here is CASIRRGVVNTEAFF. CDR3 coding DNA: TGTGCCAGTATTCGGAGGGGTGTGGTGAACACTGAAGCTTTCTTT.

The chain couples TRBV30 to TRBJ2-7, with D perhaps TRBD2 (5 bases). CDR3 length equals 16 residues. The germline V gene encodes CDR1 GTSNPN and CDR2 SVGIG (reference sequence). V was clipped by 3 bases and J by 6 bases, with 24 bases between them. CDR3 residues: CAWRRSRGGTPPEQYF. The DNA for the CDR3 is TGTGCCTGGAGGAGGAGTCGAGGAGGAACCCCCCCCGAGCAGTACTTC. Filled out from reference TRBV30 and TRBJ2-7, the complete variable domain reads SQTIHQWPATLVQPVGSPLSLECTVEGTSNPNLYWYRQAAGRGLQLLFYSVGIGQISSEVPQNLSASRPQDRQFILSSKKLLLSDSGFYLCAWRRSRGGTPPEQYFGPGTRLTVT.

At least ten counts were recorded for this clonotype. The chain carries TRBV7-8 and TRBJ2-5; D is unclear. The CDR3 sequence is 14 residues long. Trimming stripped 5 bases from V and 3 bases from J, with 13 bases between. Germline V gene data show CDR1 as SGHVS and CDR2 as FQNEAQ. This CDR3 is CASSHTTWEETQYF. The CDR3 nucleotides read TGTGCCAGCAGCCACACGACCTGGGAAGAGACCCAGTACTTC.

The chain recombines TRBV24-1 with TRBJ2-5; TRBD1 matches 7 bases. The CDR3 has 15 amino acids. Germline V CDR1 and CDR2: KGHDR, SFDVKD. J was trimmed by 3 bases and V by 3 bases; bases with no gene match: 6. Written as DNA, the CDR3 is TGTGCCACCAGTGATGGGACAGAAAAAAAAGAGACCCAGTACTTC. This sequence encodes CATSDGTEKKETQYF.

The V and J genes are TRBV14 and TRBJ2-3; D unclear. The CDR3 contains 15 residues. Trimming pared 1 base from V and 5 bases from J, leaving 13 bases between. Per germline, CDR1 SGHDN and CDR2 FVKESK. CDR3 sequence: CASSQGSLYGDTQYF. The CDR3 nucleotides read TGTGCCAGCAGCCAAGGCTCACTCTATGGAGATACGCAGTATTTT. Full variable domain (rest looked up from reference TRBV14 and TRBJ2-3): EAGVTQFPSHSVIEKGQTVTLRCDPISGHDNLYWYRRVMGKEIKFLLHFVKESKQDESGMPNNRFLAERTGGTYSTLKVQPAELEDSGVYFCASSQGSLYGDTQYFGPGTRLTVL.

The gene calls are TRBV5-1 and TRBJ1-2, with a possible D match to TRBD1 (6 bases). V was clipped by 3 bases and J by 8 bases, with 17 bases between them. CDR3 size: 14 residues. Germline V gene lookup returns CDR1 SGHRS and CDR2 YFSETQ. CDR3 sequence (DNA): TGCGCCAGCAGCTCATCGTCACAGGGTCGAGGCTACACCTTC. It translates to CASSSSSQGRGYTF.

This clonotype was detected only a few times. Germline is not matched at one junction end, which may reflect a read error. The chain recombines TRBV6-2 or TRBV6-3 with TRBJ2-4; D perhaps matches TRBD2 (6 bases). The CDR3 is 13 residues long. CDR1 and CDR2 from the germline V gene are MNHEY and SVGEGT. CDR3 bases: TGTACCAGCCTCGGAGGGACCTCAAACATTCAGTACTTC. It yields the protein CTSLGGTSNIQYF.

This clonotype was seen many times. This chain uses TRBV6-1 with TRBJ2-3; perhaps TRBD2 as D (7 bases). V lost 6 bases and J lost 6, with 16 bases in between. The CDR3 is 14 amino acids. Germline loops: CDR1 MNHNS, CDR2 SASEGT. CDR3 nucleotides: TGTGCCAGCAGCCTTTGGACTAGGGGGGATACGCAGTATTTT. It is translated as CASSLWTRGDTQYF.

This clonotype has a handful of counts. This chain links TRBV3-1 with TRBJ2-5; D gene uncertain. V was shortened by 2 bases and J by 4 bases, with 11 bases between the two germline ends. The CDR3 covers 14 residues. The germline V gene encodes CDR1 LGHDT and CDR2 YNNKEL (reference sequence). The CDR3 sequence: CASSQRRARETQYF. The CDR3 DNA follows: TGTGCCAGCAGCCAACGTAGGGCCCGAGAGACCCAGTACTTC.

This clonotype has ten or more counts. The CDR3 region has the DNA TGCAGTGCTAGGGGGGTGGGGTCCTACGAGCAGTACTTC. Amino acid sequence: CSARGVGSYEQYF. The rearrangement links TRBV20-1 to TRBJ2-7; D may match TRBD1 or TRBD2 (5 bases each). Germline CDR1 and CDR2: DFQATT and SNEGSKA (reference sequence). Between the trimmed V and J ends, which lost 3 bases and 1 base, there was a span of 10 bases. This CDR3 contains 13 residues.

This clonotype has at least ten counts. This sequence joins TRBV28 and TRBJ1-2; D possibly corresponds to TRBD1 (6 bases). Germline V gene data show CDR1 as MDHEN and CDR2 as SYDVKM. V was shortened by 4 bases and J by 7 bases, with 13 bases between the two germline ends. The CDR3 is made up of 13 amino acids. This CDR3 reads CASSSGGARGYTF. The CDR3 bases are TGTGCCAGCAGTTCGGGGGGGGCTCGTGGCTACACCTTC.

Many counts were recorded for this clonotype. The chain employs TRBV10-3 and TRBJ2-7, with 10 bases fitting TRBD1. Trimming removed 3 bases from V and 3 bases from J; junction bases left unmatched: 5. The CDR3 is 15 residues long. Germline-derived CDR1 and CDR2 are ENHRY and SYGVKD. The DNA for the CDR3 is TGTGCCATCAGTGATTACGGGACAGGGGTCTACGAGCAGTACTTC. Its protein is CAISDYGTGVYEQYF.

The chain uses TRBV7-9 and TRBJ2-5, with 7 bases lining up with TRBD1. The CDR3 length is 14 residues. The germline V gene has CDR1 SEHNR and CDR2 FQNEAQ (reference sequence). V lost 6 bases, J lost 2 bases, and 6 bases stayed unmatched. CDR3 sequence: CASRPGTAQETQYF. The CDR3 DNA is TGTGCCAGCAGACCCGGGACAGCTCAAGAGACCCAGTACTTC. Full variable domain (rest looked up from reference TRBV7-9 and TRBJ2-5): DTGVSQNPRHKITKRGQNVTFRCDPISEHNRLYWYRQTLGQGPEFLTYFQNEAQLEKSRLLSDRFSAERPKGSFSTLEIQRTEQGDSAMYLCASRPGTAQETQYFGPGTRLLVL.

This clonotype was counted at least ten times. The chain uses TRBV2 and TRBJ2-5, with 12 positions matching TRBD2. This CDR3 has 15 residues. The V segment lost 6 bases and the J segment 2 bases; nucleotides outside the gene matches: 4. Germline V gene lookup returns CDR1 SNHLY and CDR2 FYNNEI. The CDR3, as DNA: TGTGCCAGCAGGCCAACTAGCGGGGGGCAAGAGACCCAGTACTTC. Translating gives CASRPTSGGQETQYF. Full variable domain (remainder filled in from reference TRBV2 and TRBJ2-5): EPEVTQTPSHQVTQMGQEVILRCVPISNHLYFYWYRQILGQKVEFLVSFYNNEISEKSEIFDDQFSVERPDGSNFTLKIRSTKLEDSAMYFCASRPTSGGQETQYFGPGTRLLVL.

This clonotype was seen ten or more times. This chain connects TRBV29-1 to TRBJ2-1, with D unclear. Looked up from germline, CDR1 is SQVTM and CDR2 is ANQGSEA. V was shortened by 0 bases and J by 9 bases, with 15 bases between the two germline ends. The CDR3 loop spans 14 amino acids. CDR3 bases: TGCAGCGTTGAAGATCTGTCCAGAGCCCGTGAGCAGTTCTTC. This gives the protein CSVEDLSRAREQFF.

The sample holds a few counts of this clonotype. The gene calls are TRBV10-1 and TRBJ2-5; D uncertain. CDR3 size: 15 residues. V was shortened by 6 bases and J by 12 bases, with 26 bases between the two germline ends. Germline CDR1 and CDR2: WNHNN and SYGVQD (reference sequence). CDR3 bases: TGCGCCAGCAGCCCTCCCGGCATCAAGTGGAAATTCGAGTACTTC. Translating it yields CASSPPGIKWKFEYF.

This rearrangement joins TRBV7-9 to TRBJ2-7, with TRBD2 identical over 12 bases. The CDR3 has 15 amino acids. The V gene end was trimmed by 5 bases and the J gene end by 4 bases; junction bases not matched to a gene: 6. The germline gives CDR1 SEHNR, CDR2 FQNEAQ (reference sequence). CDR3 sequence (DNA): TGTGCCAGCAGCACAGCTAGCGGGAGGGCATACGAGCAGTACTTC. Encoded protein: CASSTASGRAYEQYF.

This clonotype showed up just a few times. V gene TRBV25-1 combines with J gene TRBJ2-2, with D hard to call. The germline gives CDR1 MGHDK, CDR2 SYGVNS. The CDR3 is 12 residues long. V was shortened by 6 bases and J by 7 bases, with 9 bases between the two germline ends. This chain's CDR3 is CASSLVVGELFF. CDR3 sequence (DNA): TGTGCCAGCAGCTTAGTGGTCGGGGAGCTGTTTTTT.

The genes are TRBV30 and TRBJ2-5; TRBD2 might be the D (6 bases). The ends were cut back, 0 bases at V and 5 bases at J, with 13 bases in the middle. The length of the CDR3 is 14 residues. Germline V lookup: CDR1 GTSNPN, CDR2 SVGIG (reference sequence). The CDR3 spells CAWSVSSGWETQYF. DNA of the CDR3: TGTGCCTGGAGTGTATCCAGCGGGTGGGAGACCCAGTACTTC.

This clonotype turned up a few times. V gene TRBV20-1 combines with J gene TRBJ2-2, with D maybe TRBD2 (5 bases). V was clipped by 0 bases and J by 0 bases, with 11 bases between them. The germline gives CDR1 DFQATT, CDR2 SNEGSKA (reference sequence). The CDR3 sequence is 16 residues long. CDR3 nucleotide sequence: TGCAGTGCTAGAGATGGGGAGACCGCGAACACCGGGGAGCTGTTTTTT. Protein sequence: CSARDGETANTGELFF.

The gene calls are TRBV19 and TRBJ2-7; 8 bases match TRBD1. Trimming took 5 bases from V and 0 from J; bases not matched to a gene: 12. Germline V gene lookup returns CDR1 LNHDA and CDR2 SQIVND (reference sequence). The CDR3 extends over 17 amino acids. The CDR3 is CASSVGRGPASSYEQYF. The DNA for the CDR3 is TGTGCCAGTAGTGTTGGCAGGGGGCCGGCAAGCTCCTACGAGCAGTACTTC.